The source of this TCR beta chain is a study of T-cell memory formation after mild COVID-19. About the research overall: For the most part, TCR clusters were specific to one donor. Findings and limits, study-wide: Clones shrinking between day 15 and 85 showed a balanced CD4/CD8 split, and those that grew later tilted toward CD4+. For contracting clones, CD4+ ones sat mainly in CM and EM, CD8+ in EMRA. Pre-infection memory harbored some responding clones, suggesting cross-reactive memory joined.

This clonotype was seen more than once but under ten times. The target antigen is unknown. One entry per CDR3 protein, called by TCRdb with MiXCR from the 5' RACE reads. This table has under 250,000 distinct CDR3 sequences, approximately 15% appearing once. Between the trimmed V and J ends, which lost 4 bases and 8 bases, there was a span of 18 bases. The CDR3 consists of 14 residues. Germline V lookup: CDR1 MNHEY, CDR2 SVGAGI. What was sequenced was PBMCs or a T cell subset sorted from them (not recorded which). The TCR originated in an adult woman who had mild COVID-19 (a few samples of this study predate the infection). Cell type and time point are not known. The chain employs TRBV6-5 and TRBJ2-7; D is unresolved. The CDR3 nucleotides read TGTGCCAGCAGTTCTCGGGTGACTCCCGGCAAGCAGTACTTC. It codes for CASSSRVTPGKQYF.